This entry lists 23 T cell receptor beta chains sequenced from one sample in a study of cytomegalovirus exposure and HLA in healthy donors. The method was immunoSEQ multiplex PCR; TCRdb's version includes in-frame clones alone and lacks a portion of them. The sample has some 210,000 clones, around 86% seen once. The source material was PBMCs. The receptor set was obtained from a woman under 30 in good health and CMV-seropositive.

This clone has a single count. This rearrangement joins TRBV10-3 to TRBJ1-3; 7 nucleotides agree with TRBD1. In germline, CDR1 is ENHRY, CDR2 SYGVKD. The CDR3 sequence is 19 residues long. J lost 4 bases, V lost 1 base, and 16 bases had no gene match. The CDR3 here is CAISEWSDRALVSGNTIYF. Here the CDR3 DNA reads TGTGCCATCAGTGAGTGGTCCGACAGGGCGTTAGTTTCGGGAAACACCATATATTTT.

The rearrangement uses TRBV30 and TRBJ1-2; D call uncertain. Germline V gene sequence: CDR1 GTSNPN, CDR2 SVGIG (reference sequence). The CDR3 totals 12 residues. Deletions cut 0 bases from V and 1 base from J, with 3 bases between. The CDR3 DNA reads TGTGCCTGGAGTGTACATAACTATGGCTACACCTTC. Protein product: CAWSVHNYGYTF.

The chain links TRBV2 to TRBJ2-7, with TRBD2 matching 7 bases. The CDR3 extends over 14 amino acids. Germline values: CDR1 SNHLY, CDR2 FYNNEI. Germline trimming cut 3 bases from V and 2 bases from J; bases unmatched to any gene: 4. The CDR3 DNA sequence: TGTGCCAGCAGTGACGGCGGGAGCACCTACGAGCAGTACTTC. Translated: CASSDGGSTYEQYF. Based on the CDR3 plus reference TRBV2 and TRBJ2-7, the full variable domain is EPEVTQTPSHQVTQMGQEVILRCVPISNHLYFYWYRQILGQKVEFLVSFYNNEISEKSEIFDDQFSVERPDGSNFTLKIRSTKLEDSAMYFCASSDGGSTYEQYFGPGTRLTVT.

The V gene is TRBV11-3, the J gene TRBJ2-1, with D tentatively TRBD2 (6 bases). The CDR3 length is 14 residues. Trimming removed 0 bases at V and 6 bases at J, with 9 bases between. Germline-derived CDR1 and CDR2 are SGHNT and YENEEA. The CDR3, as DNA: TGTGCCAGCAGCTTAGATGGGGGGACCAATGAGCAGTTCTTC. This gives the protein CASSLDGGTNEQFF.

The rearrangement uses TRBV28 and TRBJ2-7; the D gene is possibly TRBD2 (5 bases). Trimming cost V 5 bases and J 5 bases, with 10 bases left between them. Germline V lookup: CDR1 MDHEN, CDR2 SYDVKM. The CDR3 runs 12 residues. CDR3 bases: TGTGCCAGCAGTCACCGAGCGGACGAGCAGTACTTC. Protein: CASSHRADEQYF.

Here the CDR3 DNA reads TGCAGCGTTGAAACTGGTGGCTACACCTTC. Protein: CSVETGGYTF. The chain recombines TRBV29-1 with TRBJ1-2; D is unclear. CDR1 is SQVTM and CDR2 is ANQGSEA in the germline V gene. The CDR3 contains 10 residues. V was pared by 2 bases and J by 7 bases, with 5 bases between.

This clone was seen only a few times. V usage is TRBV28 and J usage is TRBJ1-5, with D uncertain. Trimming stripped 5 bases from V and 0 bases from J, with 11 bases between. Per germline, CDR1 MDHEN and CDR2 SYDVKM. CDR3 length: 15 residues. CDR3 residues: CASSHRSYSNQPQHF. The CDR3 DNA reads TGTGCCAGCAGTCACAGATCATATAGCAATCAGCCCCAGCATTTT. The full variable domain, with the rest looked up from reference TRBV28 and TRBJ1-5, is DVKVTQSSRYLVKRTGEKVFLECVQDMDHENMFWYRQDPGLGLRLIYFSYDVKMKEKGDIPEGYSVSREKKERFSLILESASTNQTSMYLCASSHRSYSNQPQHFGDGTRLSIL.

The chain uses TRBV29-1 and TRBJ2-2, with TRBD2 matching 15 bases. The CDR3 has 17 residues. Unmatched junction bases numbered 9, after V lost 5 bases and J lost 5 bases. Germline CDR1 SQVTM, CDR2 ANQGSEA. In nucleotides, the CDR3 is TGCAGCGTTAACGGACTAGCGGGAGGGCCAAAGACCGGGGAGCTGTTTTTT. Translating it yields CSVNGLAGGPKTGELFF.

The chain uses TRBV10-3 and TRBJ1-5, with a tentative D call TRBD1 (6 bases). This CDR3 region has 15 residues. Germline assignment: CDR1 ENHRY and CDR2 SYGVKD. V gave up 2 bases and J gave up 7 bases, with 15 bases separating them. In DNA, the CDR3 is TGTGCCATCAGTGAGACTGCACAGGGAAACCAGCCCCAGCATTTT. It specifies CAISETAQGNQPQHF.

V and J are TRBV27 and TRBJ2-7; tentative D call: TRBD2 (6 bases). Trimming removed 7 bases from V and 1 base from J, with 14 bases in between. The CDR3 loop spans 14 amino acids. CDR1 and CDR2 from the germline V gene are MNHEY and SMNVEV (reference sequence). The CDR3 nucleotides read TGTGCCAGCACCCGCCAGGGAGGTTCCTACGAGCAGTACTTC. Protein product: CASTRQGGSYEQYF.

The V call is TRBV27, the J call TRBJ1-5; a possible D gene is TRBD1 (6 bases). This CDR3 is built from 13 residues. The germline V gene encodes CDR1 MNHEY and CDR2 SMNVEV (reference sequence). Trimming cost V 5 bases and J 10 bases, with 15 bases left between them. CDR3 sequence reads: CASSPLPTGPQHF. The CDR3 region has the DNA TGTGCCAGCAGTCCTCTCCCGACAGGACCCCAGCATTTT.

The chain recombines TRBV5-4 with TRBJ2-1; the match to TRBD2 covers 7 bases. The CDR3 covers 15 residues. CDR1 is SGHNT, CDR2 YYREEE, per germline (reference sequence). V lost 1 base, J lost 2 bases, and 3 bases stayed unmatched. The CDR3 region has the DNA TGTGCCAGCAGCTTGCCGGGAGGTACCTACAATGAGCAGTTCTTC. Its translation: CASSLPGGTYNEQFF.

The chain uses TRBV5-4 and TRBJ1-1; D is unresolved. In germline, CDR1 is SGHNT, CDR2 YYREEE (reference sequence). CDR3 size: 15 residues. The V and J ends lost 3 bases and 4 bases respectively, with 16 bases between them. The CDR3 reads CASSSEGLVGTEAFF. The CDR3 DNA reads TGTGCCAGCAGCTCCGAGGGTTTGGTGGGCACTGAAGCTTTCTTT.

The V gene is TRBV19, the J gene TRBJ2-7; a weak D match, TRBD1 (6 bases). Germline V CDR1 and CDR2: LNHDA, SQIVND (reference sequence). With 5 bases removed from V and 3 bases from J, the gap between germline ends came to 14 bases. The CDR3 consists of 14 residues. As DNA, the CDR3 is TGTGCCAGTAGTGCCTCGGGACAAGTCTACGAGCAGTACTTC. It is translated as CASSASGQVYEQYF. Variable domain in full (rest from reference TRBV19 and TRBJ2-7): DGGITQSPKYLFRKEGQNVTLSCEQNLNHDAMYWYRQDPGQGLRLIYYSQIVNDFQKGDIAEGYSVSREKKESFPLTVTSAQKNPTAFYLCASSASGQVYEQYFGPGTRLTVT.

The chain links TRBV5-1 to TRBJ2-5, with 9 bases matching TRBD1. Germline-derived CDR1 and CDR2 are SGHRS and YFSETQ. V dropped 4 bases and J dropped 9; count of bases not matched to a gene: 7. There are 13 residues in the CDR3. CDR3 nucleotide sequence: TGCGCCAGCAGCATGGACAGGGGACGGGCCCAGTACTTC. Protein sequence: CASSMDRGRAQYF.

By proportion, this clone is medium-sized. In DNA, the CDR3 is TGTGCCAGTAACTCGGCGAACACCGGGGAGCTGTTTTTT. This codes for CASNSANTGELFF. The rearrangement joins TRBV19 to TRBJ2-2; no clear D gene. This CDR3 is built from 13 residues. In germline, CDR1 is LNHDA, CDR2 SQIVND (reference sequence). Trimming took off 7 bases at V and 0 bases at J, with 6 bases between the two ends.

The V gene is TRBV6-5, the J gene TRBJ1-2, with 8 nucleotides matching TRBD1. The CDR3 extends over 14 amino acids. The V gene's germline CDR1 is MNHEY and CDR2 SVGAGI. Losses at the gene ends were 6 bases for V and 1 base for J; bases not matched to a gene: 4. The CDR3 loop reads CASSSTGVNYGYTF. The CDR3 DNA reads TGTGCCAGCAGCTCGACAGGGGTTAACTATGGCTACACCTTC.

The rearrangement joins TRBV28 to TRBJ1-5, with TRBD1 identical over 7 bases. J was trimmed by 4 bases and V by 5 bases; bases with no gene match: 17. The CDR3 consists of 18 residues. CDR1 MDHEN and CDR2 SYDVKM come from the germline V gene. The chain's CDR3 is CASSSVEQGRSLNQPQHF. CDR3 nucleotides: TGTGCCAGCAGTAGTGTGGAACAGGGGAGGAGCCTGAATCAGCCCCAGCATTTT.

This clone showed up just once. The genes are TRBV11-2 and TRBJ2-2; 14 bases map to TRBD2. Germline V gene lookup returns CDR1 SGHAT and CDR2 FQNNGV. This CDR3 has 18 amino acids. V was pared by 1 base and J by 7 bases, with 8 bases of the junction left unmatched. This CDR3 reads CASSLGFGTSGSGGELFF. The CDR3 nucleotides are TGTGCCAGCAGCTTAGGTTTCGGGACTAGCGGGAGTGGCGGGGAGCTGTTTTTT.

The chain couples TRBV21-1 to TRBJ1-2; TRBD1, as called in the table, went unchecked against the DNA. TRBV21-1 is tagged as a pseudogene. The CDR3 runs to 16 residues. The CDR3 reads CASSKKGQRGTFGYTF. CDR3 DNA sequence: TGTGCCAGCAGCAAAAAGGGACAGAGGGGGACTTTTGGCTACACCTTC.

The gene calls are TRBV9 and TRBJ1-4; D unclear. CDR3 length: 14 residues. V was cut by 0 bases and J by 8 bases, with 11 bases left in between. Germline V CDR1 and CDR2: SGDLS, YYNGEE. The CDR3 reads CASSVGSGGEKLFF. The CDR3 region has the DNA TGTGCCAGCAGCGTAGGGTCAGGTGGCGAAAAACTGTTTTTT.

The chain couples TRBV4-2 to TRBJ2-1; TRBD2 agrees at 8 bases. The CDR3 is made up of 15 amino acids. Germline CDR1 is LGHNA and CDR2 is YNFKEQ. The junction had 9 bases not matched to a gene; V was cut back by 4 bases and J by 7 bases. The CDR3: CASSPLLAEKNEQFF. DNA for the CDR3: TGTGCCAGCAGCCCCTTACTAGCGGAGAAGAATGAGCAGTTCTTC.

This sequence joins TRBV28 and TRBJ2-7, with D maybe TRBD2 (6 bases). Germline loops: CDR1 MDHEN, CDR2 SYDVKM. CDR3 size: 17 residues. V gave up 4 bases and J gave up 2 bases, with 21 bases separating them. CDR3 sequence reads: CASSSQGRLVLPYEQYF. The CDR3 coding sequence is TGTGCCAGCAGTTCCCAAGGTCGACTAGTCCTCCCCTACGAGCAGTACTTC.